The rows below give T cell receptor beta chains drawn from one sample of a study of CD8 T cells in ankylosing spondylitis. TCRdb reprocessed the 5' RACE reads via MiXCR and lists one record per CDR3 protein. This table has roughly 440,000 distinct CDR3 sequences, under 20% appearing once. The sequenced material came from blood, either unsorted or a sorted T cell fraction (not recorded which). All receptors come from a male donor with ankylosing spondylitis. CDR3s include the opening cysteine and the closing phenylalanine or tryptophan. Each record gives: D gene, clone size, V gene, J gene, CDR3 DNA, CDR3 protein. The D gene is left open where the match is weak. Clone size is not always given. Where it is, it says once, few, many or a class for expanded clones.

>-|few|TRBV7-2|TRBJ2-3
TGTGCCAGCAGAGGACGGGGCGGGACCACAGATACGCAGTATTTT
CASRGRGGTTDTQYF
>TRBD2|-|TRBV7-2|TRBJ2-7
TGTGCCAGCAGCCAACTGCCGGGACTAGCCCACGAGCAGTACTTC
CASSQLPGLAHEQYF
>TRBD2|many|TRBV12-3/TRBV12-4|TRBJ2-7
TGTGCCAGCAGTTTACCTGACGGACTAGCGGGAGGGCCAAGTTCCCCTTGGCAGTACTTC
CASSLPDGLAGGPSSPWQYF
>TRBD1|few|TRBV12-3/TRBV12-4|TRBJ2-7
TGTGCCAGCAGTTTCGACAGGGGCATTAACGAGCAGTACTTC
CASSFDRGINEQYF
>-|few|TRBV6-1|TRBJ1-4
TGTGCCAGCCTGGAGGGGGGGGGATCAAACGAAAAACTGTTTTTT
CASLEGGGSNEKLFF
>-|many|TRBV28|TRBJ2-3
TGTGCCAGCAGTTTCCCCGCGGGTTCGGGCACAGATACGCAGTATTTT
CASSFPAGSGTDTQYF
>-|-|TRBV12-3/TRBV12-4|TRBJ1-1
TGTGCCAGCGGGCCTACAGGGATGAACACTGAAGCTTTCTTT
CASGPTGMNTEAFF
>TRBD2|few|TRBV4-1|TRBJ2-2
TGCGCCAGCAGCCGCCTCCCGGCCCGGGAGCTAGCGGGGAACACCGGGGAGCTGTTTTTT
CASSRLPARELAGNTGELFF
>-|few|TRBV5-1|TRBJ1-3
TGCGCCAGCAGCTCAAACGGGGGGCAAGGAAACACCATATATTTT
CASSSNGGQGNTIYF
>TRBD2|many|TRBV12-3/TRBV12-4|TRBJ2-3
TGTGCCAGCAGCCCGGGGACTAGCGGTAGCACAGATACGCAGTATTTT
CASSPGTSGSTDTQYF
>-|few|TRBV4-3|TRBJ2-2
TGCGCCAGCAGCCAAGACTGGCAGGCTCCCAACACCGGGGAGCTGTTTTTT
CASSQDWQAPNTGELFF
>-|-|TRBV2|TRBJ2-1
TGTGCCAGCAGTGAAGAGGGGCCCATCTACAATGAGCAGTTCTTC
CASSEEGPIYNEQFF
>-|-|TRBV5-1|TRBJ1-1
TGCGCCAGCAGCTTCTCGCAGGAGGGTGAAGCTTTCTTT
CASSFSQEGEAFF
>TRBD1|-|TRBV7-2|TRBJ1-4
TGTGCCAGCAGCCGGGACAGTGAAAATGAAAAACTGTTTTTT
CASSRDSENEKLFF
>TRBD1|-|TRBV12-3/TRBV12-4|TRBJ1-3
TGTGCCAGCAGGGGACAGGGATTGGGAAACACCATATATTTT
CASRGQGLGNTIYF
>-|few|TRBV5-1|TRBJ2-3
TGCGCCAGCAGCTATACAGGGTCCTCCACAGATACGCAGTATTTT
CASSYTGSSTDTQYF
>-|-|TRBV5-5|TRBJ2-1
TGTGCCAGCAGATCAGGGTTTGCGGGAAGCTACAATGAGCAGTTCTTC
CASRSGFAGSYNEQFF
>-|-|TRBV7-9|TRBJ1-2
TGTGCCAGCAGCTTAGTGGTCCTCACGGACTATGGCTACACCTTC
CASSLVVLTDYGYTF
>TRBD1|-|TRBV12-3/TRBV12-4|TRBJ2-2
TGTGCCAGCAGAACGGACAGGGGGATCGGGGAGCTGTTTTTT
CASRTDRGIGELFF
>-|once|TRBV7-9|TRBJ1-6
TGTGCCAGCAGCTTCTCGGGAGACGGCCAACCCCTCCACTTT
CASSFSGDGQPLHF
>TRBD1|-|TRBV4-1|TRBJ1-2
TGCGCCAGCAGCCAAGATGGCCAGGGGGCCAGGGGCTACACCTTC
CASSQDGQGARGYTF
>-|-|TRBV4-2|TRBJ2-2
TGTGCCAGCAGTCTCGTCCCTACGTCCGGGGAGCTGTTTTTT
CASSLVPTSGELFF
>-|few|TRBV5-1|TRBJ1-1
TGCGCCAGCAGCGAGACATCCCGGGTCACTGAAGCTTTCTTT
CASSETSRVTEAFF
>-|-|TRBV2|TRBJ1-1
TGTGCCAGCAGAGAATACCCCTTCGATAAAGCTTTCTTT
CASREYPFDKAFF